A single sample is the source of the 25 T cell receptor beta chains below, sequenced in a study of T cell repertoires in aging, cancer and after chemotherapy. The template was genomic DNA from peripheral blood, not RNA. Multiplex touch-down PCR with TRB-A/B primers amplified rearranged V-D-J TRB sequences. TCRdb ran MiXCR on the multiplex PCR reads and lists one entry per CDR3 protein. The table has roughly 6,200 distinct CDR3 sequences, roughly 25% seen once. What was sequenced was blood. These receptor sequences come from a human donor in good health.

In its sample, this clonotype is medium-sized. The chain recombines TRBV18 with TRBJ1-3; D uncertain. The V and J ends lost 2 bases and 0 bases respectively, with 11 bases between them. CDR1 is KGHSH and CDR2 is LQKENI in the germline V gene. The CDR3 is 16 residues long. Here the CDR3 DNA reads TGTGCCAGCTCACCAGACCAGTCCATCTCTGGAAACACCATATATTTT. Translating gives CASSPDQSISGNTIYF.

This clonotype is medium-sized. This chain uses TRBV27 with TRBJ1-6, with 9 bases lining up with TRBD1. This CDR3 spans 15 amino acids. The V gene end was trimmed by 5 bases and the J gene end by 11 bases; junction bases not matched to a gene: 10. Germline loops: CDR1 MNHEY, CDR2 SMNVEV (reference sequence). The DNA of the CDR3 is TGTGCCAGCAGTCCTATGGGACAGGGAGTGCCACCCCTCCACTTT. This codes for CASSPMGQGVPPLHF.

As for this clonotype: With a much larger clone just one base away, this may be a read error. The V gene is TRBV6-1, the J gene TRBJ1-1; a possible D gene is TRBD1 (6 bases). Per germline, CDR1 MNHNS and CDR2 SASEGT. The CDR3 consists of 15 residues. The CDR3 protein is CASSEFTGLNTEVFF. The CDR3 DNA reads as TGTGCCAGCAGTGAATTCACAGGGTTGAACACTGAAGTTTTCTTT.

By share, this clonotype counts as medium-sized. This CDR3 reads CASKTGLNTGELFF. The CDR3 bases are TGTGCCAGCAAGACAGGGCTCAACACCGGGGAGCTGTTTTTT. V is TRBV27 and J is TRBJ2-2; TRBD1 aligns across 7 bases. The CDR3 has 14 amino acids. Trimming at V came to 7 bases and at J to 2 bases, leaving 4 bases not matched to a gene. Germline V gene lookup returns CDR1 MNHEY and CDR2 SMNVEV (reference sequence).

By share of the sample, this clonotype is medium-sized. This chain connects TRBV18 to TRBJ1-4; 8 bases fit TRBD1. Germline CDR1 and CDR2: KGHSH and LQKENI. V was pared by 2 bases and J by 8 bases, with 7 bases of the junction left unmatched. The CDR3 is made up of 15 amino acids. The CDR3 DNA is TGTGCCAGCTCACCAAGCCAGGGGGCAGGAGAAAAACTGTTTTTT. It translates to CASSPSQGAGEKLFF.

This clonotype qualifies as medium-sized. The gene calls are TRBV11-2 and TRBJ1-1, with no clear D. CDR3 length: 13 amino acids. V shed 2 bases and J shed 1 base, with 5 bases lying between them. Per germline, CDR1 SGHAT and CDR2 FQNNGV. The chain's CDR3 is CASSLMQNTEAFF. In DNA form, the CDR3 reads TGTGCCAGCAGCTTAATGCAGAACACTGAAGCTTTCTTT. The variable domain in full, completed from reference TRBV11-2 and TRBJ1-1, reads EAGVAQSPRYKIIEKRQSVAFWCNPISGHATLYWYQQILGQGPKLLIQFQNNGVVDDSQLPKDRFSAERLKGVDSTLKIQPAKLEDSAVYLCASSLMQNTEAFFGQGTRLTVV.

The genes are TRBV6-4 and TRBJ1-6, with D maybe TRBD1 (5 bases). V dropped 4 bases and J dropped 7 bases, with 14 bases sitting between them. Germline V lookup: CDR1 MRHNA, CDR2 SNTAGT. CDR3 length: 15 residues. The CDR3 region has the DNA TGTGCCAGCAGTGTCCCCGGGACGAGAAATTCACCCCTCCACTTT. It specifies CASSVPGTRNSPLHF.

The V call is TRBV12-1, the J call TRBJ1-1. TRBV12-1 is labeled a pseudogene. This CDR3 contains 14 residues. CDR3 protein: CASSEDRMNTEAFF. CDR3 sequence (DNA): TGTGCCAGCAGCGAAGACCGCATGAACACTGAAGCTTTCTTT.

In its sample, this clonotype is medium-sized. V and J are TRBV24-1 and TRBJ2-2; the D gene is possibly TRBD1 (5 bases). CDR1 and CDR2 from the germline V gene are KGHDR and SFDVKD. This CDR3 is built from 14 residues. Trimming removed 6 bases from V and 5 bases from J, with 12 bases in between. The CDR3 DNA sequence: TGTGCCACCAGTACCGCTAGGGGTACCGGGGAGCTGTTTTTT. Translated, it gives CATSTARGTGELFF.

The J gene is TRBJ2-7, the V gene TRBV6-5; 9 bases agree with TRBD1. This CDR3 is built from 14 residues. CDR1 and CDR2 from the germline V gene are MNHEY and SVGAGI. V dropped 5 bases and J dropped 4; count of bases not matched to a gene: 6. The chain's CDR3 is CASSEWGQGYEQYF. DNA for the CDR3: TGTGCCAGCAGTGAATGGGGACAGGGTTACGAGCAGTACTTC.

This clonotype is labeled medium-sized. The chain employs TRBV7-2 and TRBJ2-7; possible D gene TRBD2, 6 bases. The ends were cut back, 1 base at V and 0 bases at J, with 22 bases in the middle. The length of the CDR3 is 19 residues. The germline V gene encodes CDR1 SGHTA and CDR2 FQGNSA. For the CDR3, the DNA is TGTGCCAGCAGCTTAGGTGGATTACGCGGGACTTCCAGCTCCTACGAGCAGTACGTC. This translates into CASSLGGLRGTSSSYEQYV.

By frequency in the sample, this clonotype is medium-sized. The chain couples TRBV5-4 to TRBJ2-2; D tentatively reads TRBD1 or TRBD2 (6 bases each). CDR3 length: 15 amino acids. The germline V gene encodes CDR1 SGHNT and CDR2 YYREEE (reference sequence). V was pared by 6 bases and J by 2 bases, with 14 bases between. The CDR3 protein is CASTGEVDNTGELFF. DNA of the CDR3: TGTGCCAGCACAGGGGAGGTAGACAACACCGGGGAGCTGTTTTTT.

By proportion, this clonotype is medium-sized. The rearrangement uses TRBV19 and TRBJ2-1; D perhaps matches TRBD2 (6 bases). The length of the CDR3 is 15 residues. CDR1 and CDR2 (germline): LNHDA, SQIVND (reference sequence). The ends were cut back, 6 bases at V and 2 bases at J, with 14 bases in the middle. The CDR3 DNA follows: TGTGCCAGTAGCCGTAGCGGAGGGGCCTACAATGAGCAGTTCTTC. Encoded protein: CASSRSGGAYNEQFF.

The chain has TRBV5-4 and TRBJ2-3, with no clear D. CDR1 and CDR2 (germline): SGHNT, YYREEE (reference sequence). The CDR3 covers 14 residues. V was pared by 0 bases and J by 5 bases, with 10 bases between. The CDR3 region has the DNA TGTGCCAGCAGCTTGGTGACGGAGATAGATACGCAGTATTTT. Translated: CASSLVTEIDTQYF.

This clonotype has a handful of counts. The genes are TRBV7-2 and TRBJ2-1, with 9 bases lining up with TRBD2. CDR1 and CDR2 (germline): SGHTA, FQGNSA. The CDR3 runs to 17 residues. Trimming at V came to 5 bases and at J to 2 bases, leaving 10 bases not matched to a gene. The chain's CDR3 is CASSQDTREGPYNEQFF. The CDR3 DNA is TGTGCCAGCAGCCAAGATACGCGGGAGGGCCCCTACAATGAGCAGTTCTTC.

By frequency in the sample, this clonotype is medium-sized (0.01 to 0.1%). The V gene is TRBV7-2, the J gene TRBJ2-1; no reliable D call. Between the trimmed V and J ends, which lost 5 bases and 0 bases, there was a span of 11 bases. From germline, CDR1 is SGHTA and CDR2 FQGNSA. CDR3 length equals 15 residues. As DNA, the CDR3 is TGTGCCAGCAGCCCCAGGAAAAGCTCCTACAATGAGCAGTTCTTC. Translating gives CASSPRKSSYNEQFF.

This clonotype turned up a few times. In DNA form, the CDR3 reads TGCGCCAGCAGCTTTTACGGGACAGTGAACACTGAAGCTTTCTTT. As protein: CASSFYGTVNTEAFF. The gene calls are TRBV5-1 and TRBJ1-1; 7 nucleotides match TRBD1. The CDR3 runs to 15 residues. Germline lookup yields CDR1 SGHRS and CDR2 YFSETQ. V was clipped by 2 bases and J by 0 bases; unmatched bases: 4.

This clonotype was counted only a few times. J is TRBJ1-3 and V is TRBV7-9, with D maybe TRBD1 (6 bases). The CDR3 covers 16 residues. Germline V gives CDR1 SEHNR, CDR2 FQNEAQ (reference sequence). The V and J ends lost 3 bases and 0 bases respectively, with 12 bases between them. The CDR3 spells CASSLAGTRSGNTIYF. In DNA, the CDR3 is TGTGCCAGCAGCTTGGCCGGGACACGCTCTGGAAACACCATATATTTT.

In this sample, this clonotype turned up a few times. The rearrangement joins TRBV28 to TRBJ2-6, with D perhaps given as TRBD1 or TRBD2 (5 bases each). Trimming shortened V by 5 bases and J by 2 bases, and 7 bases separated the two germline ends. This CDR3 contains 14 residues. Germline values: CDR1 MDHEN, CDR2 SYDVKM. CDR3 in DNA: TGTGCCAGCAGTCTGGGGGCTGGGGCCAACGTCCTGACTTTC. It is translated as CASSLGAGANVLTF.

This clonotype counts as medium-sized. The chain carries TRBV6-6 and TRBJ1-5; D call uncertain. V lost 7 bases and J 5 bases, leaving 21 bases between the germline ends. Germline lookup yields CDR1 MNHNY and CDR2 SVGAGI (reference sequence). CDR3 length: 16 amino acids. The CDR3 region has the DNA TGTGCCAGCACCCCACGGGCAGCCCTGGGCGATCAGCCCCAGCATTTT. It specifies CASTPRAALGDQPQHF.

This clonotype was recorded at least ten times. The chain links TRBV18 to TRBJ1-5, with a possible D match to TRBD1 (5 bases). V gave up 5 bases and J gave up 3 bases, with 14 bases separating them. Germline CDR1 reads KGHSH; CDR2 reads LQKENI. The CDR3 contains 15 residues. CDR3 protein: CASSSSWGDNQPQHF. The CDR3 nucleotides are TGTGCCAGCTCATCCTCGTGGGGGGACAATCAGCCCCAGCATTTT.

Concerning this clonotype: With a much larger clone just one base away, this may be a read error. This chain links TRBV20-1 with TRBJ2-3; maybe TRBD2 (6 bases). Germline V gene lookup returns CDR1 DFQATT and CDR2 SNEGSKA (reference sequence). This CDR3 contains 16 residues. The CDR3 region has the DNA TGCAGTGGTAGAGATGAGTCGCGGGGCCGCACAGATACGCAGTATTTT. As protein: CSGRDESRGRTDTQYF.

This clonotype is categorized as medium-sized. The chain has TRBV7-9 and TRBJ1-2; 8 positions agree with TRBD1. Germline V CDR1 and CDR2: SEHNR, FQNEAQ (reference sequence). The CDR3 has 15 residues. The V and J ends lost 5 bases and 3 bases, in that order; junction bases with no gene match: 8. CDR3 amino acids: CASSPGTGRDYGYTF. In DNA form, the CDR3 reads TGTGCCAGCAGCCCCGGGACAGGACGAGACTATGGCTACACCTTC.

Sample share makes this clonotype medium-sized (0.01 to 0.1%). The V and J genes are TRBV12-3 or TRBV12-4 and TRBJ1-2; D remains ambiguous. V gave up 5 bases and J gave up 0 bases, with 13 bases separating them. This CDR3 contains 15 residues. The chain's CDR3 is CASSPLGPPNYGYTF. The CDR3 DNA reads as TGTGCCAGCAGTCCCTTAGGCCCCCCTAACTATGGCTACACCTTC.

This clonotype rates as medium-sized. The V call is TRBV14, the J call TRBJ2-7, with TRBD2 identical over 12 bases. The CDR3 loop spans 15 amino acids. The V gene's germline CDR1 is SGHDN and CDR2 FVKESK. J was trimmed by 4 bases and V by 5 bases; bases with no gene match: 6. The CDR3 DNA is TGTGCCAGCAGCGAGACTAGCGGGAGAACGTACGAGCAGTACGTC. Translation: CASSETSGRTYEQYV.